A selection of T cell receptor beta chains follows, all from one sample in a study of blood T cell repertoires in COVID-19. The data were produced by immunoSEQ multiplex PCR, yet TCRdb's version contains in-frame clones alone and is incomplete. The sample lists about 120,000 clones; roughly nine tenths were seen once. Sequenced sample: peripheral blood. All receptors come from a woman aged 70-85 years with COVID-19, enrolled during active disease. Both conserved end residues are part of each CDR3.

v_gene	j_gene	len	CDR3aa
TRBV5-1	TRBJ2-1	17	CASSLLLAGGPGNEQFF
TRBV5-1	TRBJ1-6	16	CASSLYGQGAGSPLHF
TRBV6-6	TRBJ1-2	14	CASSYSNRGDGYTF
TRBV30	TRBJ1-4	10	CAGTGEKLFF
TRBV6-2/TRBV6-3	TRBJ2-2	18	CASSYVLRAGEDTGELFF
TRBV6-5	TRBJ1-2	15	CASSGAPGNYYGYTF
TRBV5-1	TRBJ2-3	14	CASRTGGGTDTQYF
TRBV7-9	TRBJ1-6	15	CASRFLDLPNSPLHF
TRBV11-1	TRBJ1-1	14	CASSLAGGNTEAFF
TRBV5-1	TRBJ1-1	13	CASSLQSNTEAFF
TRBV3-1/TRBV3-2	TRBJ2-7	16	CASSQNRDRGLDEQYF
TRBV6-1	TRBJ2-3	16	CASSVERGLGEDTQYF
TRBV18	TRBJ1-1	15	CASSPRQALNTEAFF
TRBV21-1	TRBJ1-2	18	CASSKGGDRGPTNYGYTF
TRBV11-2	TRBJ2-3	14	CASSPGGVTDTQYF
TRBV30	TRBJ2-5	14	CAWSVAGAGETQYF
TRBV7-8	TRBJ2-2	16	CASSLLTSRSTGELFF
TRBV6-5	TRBJ2-2	15	CASKTSGGNTGELFF
TRBV6-5	TRBJ1-1	13	CASSYPDRSEAFF
TRBV9	TRBJ1-3	14	CASSVQGAGNTIYF
TRBV7-6	TRBJ1-5	14	CASSFKGGVEPQHF
TRBV5-1	TRBJ2-5	16	CASSSPRDRGFGTQYF
TRBV3-1/TRBV3-2	TRBJ2-3	16	CASSQLAGGPVDTQYF
TRBV2	TRBJ2-6	16	CASTETTGSGANVLTF
TRBV28	TRBJ2-3	15	CASGSWRGGADTQYF
TRBV7-7	TRBJ2-2	15	CASGGASGDTGELFF
TRBV5-4	TRBJ1-4	17	CASSLGRSGKANEKLFF
TRBV27	TRBJ2-3	15	CASTRETGGADTQYF
TRBV4-1	TRBJ1-2	16	CASSQPVQGQRGHDTF
TRBV28	TRBJ1-5	14	CASRSTGYNQPQHF
TRBV27	TRBJ1-2	15	CASSNNPQTPYGYTF
TRBV3-1/TRBV3-2	TRBJ1-5	14	CASSYRAFNQPQHF
TRBV19	TRBJ1-1	15	CASSASTGFYREAFF
TRBV13	TRBJ2-7	14	CASSPRTATYEQYF
TRBV4-1	TRBJ2-5	19	CASSQDRFRAGGLQETQYF
TRBV2	TRBJ2-1	13	CASRQDGYNEQFF
TRBV7-9	TRBJ2-3	15	CASSGSGGFRDTQYF
TRBV4-1	TRBJ1-3	18	CASSQDWTARPSGNTIYF
TRBV11-2	TRBJ2-5	15	CASSSTGQGQETQYF
TRBV18	TRBJ2-5	16	CASSQSRTGGQETQYF
TRBV5-1	TRBJ1-1	17	CASSPTHQTGVNTEAFF
TRBV10-3	TRBJ1-2	14	CAISAQGANYGYTF
TRBV28	TRBJ2-1	14	CASSFSRSDNEQFF
TRBV28	TRBJ2-2	15	CASSLLGQGTGELFF
TRBV19	TRBJ1-3	15	CASSPDRGFGNTIYF
TRBV24-1	TRBJ2-2	16	CATSDSGQGATGELFF
TRBV6-5	TRBJ1-1	15	CASSQGWAGYTEAFF
TRBV7-9	TRBJ2-5	13	CASRPDSQETQYF
TRBV19	TRBJ2-5	14	CASSMGLNQETQYF
TRBV5-6	TRBJ2-2	16	CASSSWTGGNTGELFF
TRBV6-4	TRBJ1-2	15	CASSDQGAALYGYTF
TRBV19	TRBJ1-1	14	CASSIDPGRGRAFF
TRBV2	TRBJ1-2	15	CASSPDRGKNYGYTF
TRBV20-1	TRBJ2-7	11	CSATSSYEQYF
TRBV11-2	TRBJ2-5	19	CASSLAGTGGRRGQETQYF
TRBV5-6	TRBJ1-3	16	CASSLLGQHSGNTIYF
TRBV19	TRBJ1-1	13	CASSGQMNTEAFF